The text below deals with one T cell receptor (beta chain). Its antigen is unidentified. V was pared by 3 bases and J by 1 base, with 10 bases between. CDR1 and CDR2 (germline): SNHLY, FYNNEI. The CDR3 loop spans 15 amino acids. Primers used in a second PCR of about 7 to 11 cycles were a sample-barcoded 5' primer and a J-beta primer mix. Via MiXCR, TCRdb re-called the 5' RACE reads, giving one row per CDR3 protein. The sample consists of about 970,000 distinct CDR3 sequences, 51% of them appearing once. Sample donors were healthy Caucasian individuals that came from Russia, aged 6 to 90. The sample comes from a study of blood T cells in healthy people across ages. General study results and limits: Both naive CD4+ cell counts and diversity were greater in long-lived donors than in aged donors. The recorded TCR beta diversity per million T cells decreased in a roughly linear manner with age.

The gene calls are TRBV2 and TRBJ2-4; perhaps TRBD2 as D (6 bases). Specimen: blood. The sequence was obtained from a woman in her fifties or sixties in good health. The CDR3 region is CASSDAGTAKNIQYF. The CDR3 DNA reads TGTGCCAGCAGTGATGCGGGGACGGCCAAAAACATTCAGTACTTC.